Detailed here is one TCR beta chain. What it recognizes is unknown. This sample was taken from a study of T cell repertoires in cytomegalovirus infection. Whole-study findings and limits: The ex vivo response was dominated by HLA-C-restricted CMV-specific TCR beta clonotypes.

TCRdb re-called the reads with MiXCR, one entry per CDR3 protein. Of more than 650,000 distinct CDR3 sequences in the sample, 35% to 45% were seen once. What was sequenced was PBMCs. The receptor was derived from a human donor in good health (CMV status not recorded). Some clones in this sample may be carry-over from other donors' samples.

CDR3 sequence: CSAEGLADYEQYF. CDR3 in DNA: TGCAGCGCCGAAGGTCTAGCGGATTACGAGCAGTACTTC. This sequence joins TRBV29-1 and TRBJ2-7, with 7 bases that match TRBD2. V dropped 7 bases and J dropped 4; count of bases not matched to a gene: 10. Germline V gene lookup returns CDR1 SQVTM and CDR2 ANQGSEA. The CDR3 has 13 residues.